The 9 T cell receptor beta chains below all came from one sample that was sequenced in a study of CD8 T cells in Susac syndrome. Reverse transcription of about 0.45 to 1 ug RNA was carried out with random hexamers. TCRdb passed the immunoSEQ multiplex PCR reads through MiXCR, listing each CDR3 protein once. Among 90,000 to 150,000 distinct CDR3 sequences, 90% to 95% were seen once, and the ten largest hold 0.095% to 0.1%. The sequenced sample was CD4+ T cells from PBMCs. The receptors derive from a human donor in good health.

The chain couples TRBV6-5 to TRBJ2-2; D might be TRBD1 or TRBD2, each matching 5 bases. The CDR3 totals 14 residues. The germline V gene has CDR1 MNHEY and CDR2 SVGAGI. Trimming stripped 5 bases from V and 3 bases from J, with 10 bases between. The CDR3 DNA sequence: TGTGCCAGCAGTGGACAACTAGACACCGGGGAGCTGTTTTTT. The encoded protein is CASSGQLDTGELFF.

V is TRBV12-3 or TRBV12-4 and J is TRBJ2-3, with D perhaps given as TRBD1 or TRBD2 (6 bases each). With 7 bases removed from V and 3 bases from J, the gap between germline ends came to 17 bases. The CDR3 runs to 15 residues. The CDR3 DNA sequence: TGTGCCAGCAACGACAACGGAGGGGGGACAGATACGCAGTATTTT. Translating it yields CASNDNGGGTDTQYF.

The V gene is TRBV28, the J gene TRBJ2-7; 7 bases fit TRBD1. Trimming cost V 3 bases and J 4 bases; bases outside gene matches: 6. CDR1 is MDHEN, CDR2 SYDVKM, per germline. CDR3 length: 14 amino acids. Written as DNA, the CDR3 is TGTGCCAGCAGTTTTTCGGGACAGATATACGAGCAGTACTTC. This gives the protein CASSFSGQIYEQYF.

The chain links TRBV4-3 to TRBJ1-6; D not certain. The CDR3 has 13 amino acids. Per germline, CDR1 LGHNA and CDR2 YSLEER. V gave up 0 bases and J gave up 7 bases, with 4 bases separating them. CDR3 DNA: TGCGCCAGCAGCCAAGACCCGAATTCACCCCTCCACTTT. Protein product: CASSQDPNSPLHF.

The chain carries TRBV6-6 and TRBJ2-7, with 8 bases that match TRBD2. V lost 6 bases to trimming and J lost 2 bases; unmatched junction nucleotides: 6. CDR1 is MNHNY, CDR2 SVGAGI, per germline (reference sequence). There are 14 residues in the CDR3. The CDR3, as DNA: TGTGCCAGCAGCAACGCCGGGAGGGCCTACGAGCAGTACTTC. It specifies CASSNAGRAYEQYF.

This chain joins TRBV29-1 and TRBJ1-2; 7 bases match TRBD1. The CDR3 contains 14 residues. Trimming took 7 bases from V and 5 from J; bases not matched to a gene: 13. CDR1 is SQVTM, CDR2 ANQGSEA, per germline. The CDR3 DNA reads TGCAGCGCCGAAGGCAGGGGGGGGATTTATGGCTACACCTTC. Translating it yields CSAEGRGGIYGYTF.

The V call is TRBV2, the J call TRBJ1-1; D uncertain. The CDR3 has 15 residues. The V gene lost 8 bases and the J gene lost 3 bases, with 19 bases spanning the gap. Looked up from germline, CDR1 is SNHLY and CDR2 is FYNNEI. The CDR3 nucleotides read TGTGCCAGCGACGCGTTAGGAGGACGAGACACTGAAGCTTTCTTT. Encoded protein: CASDALGGRDTEAFF.

The chain's CDR3 is CASIPREREDTGELFF. In DNA, the CDR3 is TGTGCCAGCATCCCGCGTGAGCGGGAGGACACCGGGGAGCTGTTTTTT. The J gene is TRBJ2-2, the V gene TRBV7-9, with 9 nucleotides matching TRBD2. This CDR3 comprises 16 residues. Germline-derived CDR1 and CDR2 are SEHNR and FQNEAQ (reference sequence). The J segment lost 3 bases and the V segment lost 7 bases, leaving 9 bases of the junction unmatched.

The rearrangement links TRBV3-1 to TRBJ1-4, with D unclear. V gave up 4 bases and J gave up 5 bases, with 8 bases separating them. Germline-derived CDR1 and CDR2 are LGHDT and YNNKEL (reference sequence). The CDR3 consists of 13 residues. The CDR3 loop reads CASSPTVNEKLFF. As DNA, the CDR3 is TGTGCCAGCAGCCCCACAGTGAATGAAAAACTGTTTTTT.